Sequencing of this T cell receptor beta chain was carried out in a study of a mutant IDH1 vaccine in newly diagnosed glioma. TCRdb's table, derived via immunoSEQ multiplex PCR, lists solely in-frame clones and lacks some. The sample includes approximately 57,000 clones, around 82% of them seen just once. This clone has more than one count but fewer than ten. Antigen specificity is unknown. The CDR3 extends over 15 amino acids. Germline CDR1 and CDR2: SNHLY and FYNNEI. Trimming removed 0 bases at V and 0 bases at J, with 9 bases between. Time point noted: week 5, during vaccination. A single vaccine dose contained 300 ug of mutant IDH1 20-mer peptide, and topical imiquimod was used with it. The donors had new WHO grade 3 or 4 astrocytomas; these were IDH1-mutant and ATRX-lost.

This receptor was taken from a woman aged 18-29 years with glioma. Some clones in this sample may be carry-over from other donors' samples. The V and J genes are TRBV2 and TRBJ2-7; D might be TRBD1 (6 bases). The source material was PBMCs, sampled from a glioma patient whose treatment included an IDH1 peptide vaccine. The CDR3 bases are TGTGCCAGCAGTGAAGCAGGGGGAAGCTCCTACGAGCAGTACTTC. As protein: CASSEAGGSSYEQYF.